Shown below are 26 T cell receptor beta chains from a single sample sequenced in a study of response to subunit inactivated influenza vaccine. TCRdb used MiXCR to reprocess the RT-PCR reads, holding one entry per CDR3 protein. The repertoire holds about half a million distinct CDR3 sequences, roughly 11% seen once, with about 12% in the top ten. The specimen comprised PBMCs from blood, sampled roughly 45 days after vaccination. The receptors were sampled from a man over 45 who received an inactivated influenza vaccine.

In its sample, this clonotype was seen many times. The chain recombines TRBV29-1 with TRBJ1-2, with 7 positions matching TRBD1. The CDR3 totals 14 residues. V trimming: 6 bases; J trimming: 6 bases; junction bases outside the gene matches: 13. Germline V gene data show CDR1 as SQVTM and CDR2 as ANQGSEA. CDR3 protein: CSVSATGSVDGYTF. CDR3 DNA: TGCAGCGTGAGCGCGACAGGGTCGGTGGATGGCTACACCTTC.

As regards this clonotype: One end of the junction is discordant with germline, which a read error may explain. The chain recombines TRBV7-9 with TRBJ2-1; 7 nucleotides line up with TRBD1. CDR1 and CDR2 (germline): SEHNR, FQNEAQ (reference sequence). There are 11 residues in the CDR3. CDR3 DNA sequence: TGTGCCAGCAGCTTCGACAGGGTCCTCCTCTTC. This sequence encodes CASSFDRVLLF. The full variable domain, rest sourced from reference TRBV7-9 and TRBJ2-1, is DTGVSQNPRHKITKRGQNVTFRCDPISEHNRLYWYRQTLGQGPEFLTYFQNEAQLEKSRLLSDRFSAERPKGSFSTLEIQRTEQGDSAMYLCASSFDRVLLFGPGTRLTVL.

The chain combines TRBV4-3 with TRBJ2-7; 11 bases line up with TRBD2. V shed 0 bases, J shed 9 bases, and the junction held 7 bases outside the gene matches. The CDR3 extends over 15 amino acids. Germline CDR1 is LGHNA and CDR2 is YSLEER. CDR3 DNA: TGCGCCAGCAGCCAAGATAAACTAGCGGGGGTCGCGCAGTACTTC. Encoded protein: CASSQDKLAGVAQYF.

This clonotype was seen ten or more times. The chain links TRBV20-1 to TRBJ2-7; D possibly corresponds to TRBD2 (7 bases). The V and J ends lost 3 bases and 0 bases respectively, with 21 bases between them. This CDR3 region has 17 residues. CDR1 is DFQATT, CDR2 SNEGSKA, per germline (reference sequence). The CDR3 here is CSAREITLADSSYEQYF. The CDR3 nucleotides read TGCAGTGCTAGGGAAATAACTCTAGCGGACAGCTCCTACGAGCAGTACTTC.

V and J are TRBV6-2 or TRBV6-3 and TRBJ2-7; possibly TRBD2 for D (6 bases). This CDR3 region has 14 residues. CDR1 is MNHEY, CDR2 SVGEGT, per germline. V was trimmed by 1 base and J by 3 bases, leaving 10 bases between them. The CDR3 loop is CASSYLRRGYEQYF. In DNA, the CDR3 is TGTGCCAGCAGTTACTTGCGGCGGGGCTACGAGCAGTACTTC.

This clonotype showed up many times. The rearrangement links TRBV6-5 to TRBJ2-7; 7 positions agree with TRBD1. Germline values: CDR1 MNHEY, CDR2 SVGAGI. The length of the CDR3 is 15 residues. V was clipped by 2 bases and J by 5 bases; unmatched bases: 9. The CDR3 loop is CASSYTRQGGDEQYF. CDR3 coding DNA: TGTGCCAGCAGTTACACCCGACAGGGTGGCGACGAGCAGTACTTC.

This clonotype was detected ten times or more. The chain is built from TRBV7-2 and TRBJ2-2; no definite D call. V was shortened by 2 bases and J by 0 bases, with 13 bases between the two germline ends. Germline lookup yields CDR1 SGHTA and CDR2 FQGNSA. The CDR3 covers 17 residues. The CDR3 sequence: CASSLRASAPNTGELFF. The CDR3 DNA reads TGTGCCAGCAGCTTAAGGGCAAGTGCGCCGAACACCGGGGAGCTGTTTTTT. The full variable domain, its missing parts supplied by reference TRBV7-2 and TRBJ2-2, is GAGVSQSPSNKVTEKGKDVELRCDPISGHTALYWYRQSLGQGLEFLIYFQGNSAPDKSGLPSDRFSAERTGGSVSTLTIQRTQQEDSAVYLCASSLRASAPNTGELFFGEGSRLTVL.

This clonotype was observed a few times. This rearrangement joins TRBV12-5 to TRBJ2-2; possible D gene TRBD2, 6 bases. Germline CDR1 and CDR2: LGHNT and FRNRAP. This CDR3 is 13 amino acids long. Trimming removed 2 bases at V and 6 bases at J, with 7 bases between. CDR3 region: CASGLSSAGELFF. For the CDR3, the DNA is TGTGCTAGTGGTTTGTCTAGCGCCGGGGAGCTGTTTTTT.

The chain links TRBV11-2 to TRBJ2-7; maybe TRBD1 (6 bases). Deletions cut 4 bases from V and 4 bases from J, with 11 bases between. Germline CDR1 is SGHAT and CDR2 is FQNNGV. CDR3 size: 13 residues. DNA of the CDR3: TGTGCCAGCAGCTCCGGGACACATTACGAGCAGTACTTC. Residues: CASSSGTHYEQYF.

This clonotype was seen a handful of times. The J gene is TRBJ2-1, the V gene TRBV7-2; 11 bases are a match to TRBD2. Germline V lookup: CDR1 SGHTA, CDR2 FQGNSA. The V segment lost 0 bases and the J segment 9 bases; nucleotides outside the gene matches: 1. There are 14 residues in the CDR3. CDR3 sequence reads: CASSLAGLAVEQFF. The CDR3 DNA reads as TGTGCCAGCAGCTTAGCGGGACTAGCGGTTGAGCAGTTCTTC.

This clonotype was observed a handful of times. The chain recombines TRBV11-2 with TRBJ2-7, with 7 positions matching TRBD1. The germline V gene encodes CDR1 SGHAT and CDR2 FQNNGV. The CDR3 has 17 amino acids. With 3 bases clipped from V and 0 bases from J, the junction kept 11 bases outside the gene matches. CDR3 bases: TGTGCCAGCAGCTTTACATTTTGGGACAGCAGCTCCTACGAGCAGTACTTC. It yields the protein CASSFTFWDSSSYEQYF.

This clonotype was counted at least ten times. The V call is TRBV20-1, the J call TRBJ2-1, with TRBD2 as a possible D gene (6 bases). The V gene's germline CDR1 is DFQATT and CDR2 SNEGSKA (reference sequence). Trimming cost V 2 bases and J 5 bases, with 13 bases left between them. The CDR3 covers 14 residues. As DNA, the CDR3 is TGCAGTGCTAGAATGCCGGGACTTGACAATGAGCAGTTCTTC. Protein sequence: CSARMPGLDNEQFF.

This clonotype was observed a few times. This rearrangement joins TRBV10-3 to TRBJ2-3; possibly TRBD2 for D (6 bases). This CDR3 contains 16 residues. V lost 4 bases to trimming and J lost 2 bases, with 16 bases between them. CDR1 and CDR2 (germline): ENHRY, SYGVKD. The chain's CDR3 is CAISAPTSGPTDTQYF. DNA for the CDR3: TGTGCCATCAGTGCTCCAACGAGCGGGCCCACAGATACGCAGTATTTT.

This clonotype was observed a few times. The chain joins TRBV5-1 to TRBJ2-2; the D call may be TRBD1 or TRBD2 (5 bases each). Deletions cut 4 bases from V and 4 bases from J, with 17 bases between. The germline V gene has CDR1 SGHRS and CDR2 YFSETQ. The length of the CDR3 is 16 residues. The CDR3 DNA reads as TGCGCCAGCAGCGTGACAGTTGCTGAGGGCACCGGGGAGCTGTTTTTT. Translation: CASSVTVAEGTGELFF. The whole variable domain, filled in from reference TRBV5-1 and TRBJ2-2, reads KAGVTQTPRYLIKTRGQQVTLSCSPISGHRSVSWYQQTPGQGLQFLFEYFSETQRNKGNFPGRFSGRQFSNSRSEMNVSTLELGDSALYLCASSVTVAEGTGELFFGEGSRLTVL.

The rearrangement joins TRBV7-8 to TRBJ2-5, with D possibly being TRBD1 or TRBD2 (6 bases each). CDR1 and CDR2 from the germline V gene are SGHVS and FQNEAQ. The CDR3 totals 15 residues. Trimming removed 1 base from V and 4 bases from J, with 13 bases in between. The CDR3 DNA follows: TGTGCCAGCAGCTTAGTAGGGGGGCACGCAGAGACCCAGTACTTC. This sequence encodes CASSLVGGHAETQYF.

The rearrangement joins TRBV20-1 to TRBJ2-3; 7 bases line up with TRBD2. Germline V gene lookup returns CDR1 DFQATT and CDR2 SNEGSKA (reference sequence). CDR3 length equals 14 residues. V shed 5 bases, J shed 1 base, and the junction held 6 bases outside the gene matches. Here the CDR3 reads CSASPLARTDTQYF. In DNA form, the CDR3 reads TGCAGTGCTTCACCACTAGCGCGCACAGATACGCAGTATTTT.

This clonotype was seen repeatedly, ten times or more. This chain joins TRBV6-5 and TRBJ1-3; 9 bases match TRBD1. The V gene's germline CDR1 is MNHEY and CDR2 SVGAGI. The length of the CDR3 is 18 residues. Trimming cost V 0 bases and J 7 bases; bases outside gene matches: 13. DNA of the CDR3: TGTGCCAGCAGTTACTCGAGTACAGGGGGCGTGGGGCGGAACACCATATATTTT. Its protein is CASSYSSTGGVGRNTIYF.

In DNA form, the CDR3 reads TGTGCCAGCAGGGTCGGGGCACGATCCTACGAGCAGTACTTC. It specifies CASRVGARSYEQYF. The chain has TRBV6-1 and TRBJ2-7; D possibly matches TRBD1 or TRBD2 (5 bases each). The V gene lost 6 bases and the J gene lost 1 base, with 13 bases spanning the gap. This CDR3 contains 14 residues. Germline V gives CDR1 MNHNS, CDR2 SASEGT.

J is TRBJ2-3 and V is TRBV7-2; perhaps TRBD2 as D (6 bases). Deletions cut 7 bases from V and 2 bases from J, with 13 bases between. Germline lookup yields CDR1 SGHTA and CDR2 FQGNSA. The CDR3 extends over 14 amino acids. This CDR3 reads CASTTGGSTDTQYF. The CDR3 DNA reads TGTGCCAGCACCACCGGGGGATCCACAGATACGCAGTATTTT.

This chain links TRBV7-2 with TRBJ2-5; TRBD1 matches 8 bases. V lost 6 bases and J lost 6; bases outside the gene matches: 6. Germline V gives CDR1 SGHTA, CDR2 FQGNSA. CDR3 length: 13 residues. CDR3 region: CASSQGAYKTQYF. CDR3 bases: TGTGCCAGCAGTCAGGGGGCGTATAAGACCCAGTACTTC.

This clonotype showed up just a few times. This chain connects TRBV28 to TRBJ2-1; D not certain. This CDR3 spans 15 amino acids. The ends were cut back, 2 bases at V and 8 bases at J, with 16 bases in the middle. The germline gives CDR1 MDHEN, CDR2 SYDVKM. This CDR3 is CASSLQQGNFHEQFF. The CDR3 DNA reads TGTGCCAGCAGTTTACAACAAGGAAATTTCCATGAGCAGTTCTTC.

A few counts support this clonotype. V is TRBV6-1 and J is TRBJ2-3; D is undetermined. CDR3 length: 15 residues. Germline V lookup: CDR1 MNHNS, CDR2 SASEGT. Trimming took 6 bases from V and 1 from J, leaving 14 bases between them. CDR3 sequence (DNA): TGTGCCAGCAGAGCTATAGCATCTGGCACAGATACGCAGTATTTT. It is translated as CASRAIASGTDTQYF.

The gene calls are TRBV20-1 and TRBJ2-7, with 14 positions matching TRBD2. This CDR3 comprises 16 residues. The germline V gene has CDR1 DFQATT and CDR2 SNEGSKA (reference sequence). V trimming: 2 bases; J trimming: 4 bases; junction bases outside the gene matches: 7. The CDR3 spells CSARPRGTSGRYEQYF. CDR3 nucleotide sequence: TGCAGTGCTAGACCCCGGGGGACTAGCGGGAGATACGAGCAGTACTTC.

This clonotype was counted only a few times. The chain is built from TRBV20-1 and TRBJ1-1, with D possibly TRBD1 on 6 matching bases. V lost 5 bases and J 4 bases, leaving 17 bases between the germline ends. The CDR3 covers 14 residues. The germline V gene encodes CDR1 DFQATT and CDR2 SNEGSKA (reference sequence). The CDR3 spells CSAQTGGAITEAFF. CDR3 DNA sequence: TGCAGTGCTCAAACCGGGGGGGCGATCACTGAAGCTTTCTTT.

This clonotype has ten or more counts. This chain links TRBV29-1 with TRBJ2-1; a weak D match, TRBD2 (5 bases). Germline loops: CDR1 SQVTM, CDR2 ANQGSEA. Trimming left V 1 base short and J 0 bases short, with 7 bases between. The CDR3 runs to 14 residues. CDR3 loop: CSVEGGSSYNEQFF. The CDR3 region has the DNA TGCAGCGTTGAAGGTGGGAGCTCCTACAATGAGCAGTTCTTC.

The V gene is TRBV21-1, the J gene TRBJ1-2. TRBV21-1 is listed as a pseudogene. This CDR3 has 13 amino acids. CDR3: CASSKVACYGYTF. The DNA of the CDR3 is TGTGCCAGCAGCAAAGTTGCCTGCTATGGCTACACCTTC.